A single sample is the source of the 12 T cell receptor beta chains below, sequenced in a study of blood T cell repertoires in COVID-19. The repertoire was sequenced with immunoSEQ multiplex PCR; TCRdb's copy has only in-frame clones and lacks some. The table includes about 200,000 clones, roughly 90% detected once. The sequenced sample was PBMCs or T cells enriched from blood (not recorded which). The receptors stem from a woman aged 18-30 years who had recovered from COVID-19.

The chain couples TRBV3-1 (or the pseudogene TRBV3-2) to TRBJ2-7; no definite D call. Trimming removed 0 bases from V and 3 bases from J, with 9 bases in between. The germline gives CDR1 LGHDT, CDR2 YNNKEL (reference sequence). The CDR3 sequence is 14 residues long. The CDR3, as DNA: TGTGCCAGCAGCCAAGATCCCGGGTTCTACGAGCAGTACTTC. Its translation is CASSQDPGFYEQYF.

This chain uses TRBV27 with TRBJ1-3, with D uncertain. V shed 4 bases and J shed 0 bases, with 4 bases lying between them. This CDR3 is 13 amino acids long. Germline assignment: CDR1 MNHEY and CDR2 SMNVEV (reference sequence). CDR3 amino acids: CASSSVSGNTIYF. The CDR3 nucleotides are TGTGCCAGCAGTTCGGTCTCTGGAAACACCATATATTTT.

The V and J genes are TRBV4-1 and TRBJ1-1; no firm D call. CDR1 and CDR2 (germline): MGHRA, YSYEKL. V was trimmed by 4 bases and J by 0 bases, leaving 9 bases between them. This CDR3 comprises 14 residues. The chain's CDR3 is CASSPRAMNTEAFF. The CDR3 DNA is TGCGCCAGCAGCCCCCGAGCAATGAACACTGAAGCTTTCTTT.

In regard to this clone: A junction boundary mismatches the germline segment, possibly from a read error. J is TRBJ2-1 and V is TRBV20-1; D perhaps matches TRBD1 (6 bases). Germline assignment: CDR1 DFQATT and CDR2 SNEGSKA (reference sequence). CDR3 size: 11 residues. CDR3 in DNA: TGCAGAGCTATCAGGGGCAATGAGCAGTTCTTC. Its translation: CRAIRGNEQFF.

This chain uses TRBV19 with TRBJ2-3; 10 nucleotides match TRBD2. This CDR3 has 17 residues. The junction had 9 bases not matched to a gene; V was cut back by 6 bases and J by 0 bases. Germline lookup yields CDR1 LNHDA and CDR2 SQIVND (reference sequence). CDR3 DNA: TGTGCCAGTAGCCCATCCAGCGGGGGGGTTAGCACAGATACGCAGTATTTT. As protein: CASSPSSGGVSTDTQYF.

The chain joins TRBV30 to TRBJ2-5; 7 bases are shared with TRBD1. V gave up 3 bases and J gave up 7 bases; unmatched junction bases: 11. The CDR3 is made up of 14 amino acids. Germline V gene sequence: CDR1 GTSNPN, CDR2 SVGIG (reference sequence). The CDR3 is CAWRQGDTRATQYF. Here the CDR3 DNA reads TGTGCCTGGAGGCAGGGGGACACACGGGCGACCCAGTACTTC. The complete variable domain, with remaining parts taken from reference TRBV30 and TRBJ2-5, reads SQTIHQWPATLVQPVGSPLSLECTVEGTSNPNLYWYRQAAGRGLQLLFYSVGIGQISSEVPQNLSASRPQDRQFILSSKKLLLSDSGFYLCAWRQGDTRATQYFGPGTRLLVL.

The chain recombines TRBV10-1 with TRBJ2-2; 8 bases are shared with TRBD1. This CDR3 contains 15 residues. Germline assignment: CDR1 WNHNN and CDR2 SYGVQD (reference sequence). The trim removed 3 bases at V and 1 base at J, leaving 1 base unmatched. In nucleotides, the CDR3 is TGCGCCAGCAGTGATGGGACAGGGAACACCGGGGAGCTGTTTTTT. It translates to CASSDGTGNTGELFF.

The rearrangement links TRBV3-1 (or the pseudogene TRBV3-2) to TRBJ1-3; D gene ambiguous. The V gene lost 1 base and the J gene lost 13 bases, with 14 bases spanning the gap. Germline V gene lookup returns CDR1 LGHDT and CDR2 YNNKEL (reference sequence). The CDR3 is made up of 13 amino acids. The CDR3 region is CASSQGHLGSIYF. The CDR3, as DNA: TGTGCCAGCAGCCAAGGACACCTCGGTTCGATATATTTT.

CDR3 nucleotide sequence: TGTGCCAGCAGCGTAGCTCAGGGTGTAACTAATGAAAAACTGTTTTTT. Its protein is CASSVAQGVTNEKLFF. The chain carries TRBV9 and TRBJ1-4; D may be TRBD1 (5 bases). The CDR3 totals 16 residues. Trimming cost V 0 bases and J 1 base, with 10 bases left between them. Germline-derived CDR1 and CDR2 are SGDLS and YYNGEE.

This clone was observed a few times. The V gene is TRBV3-1 (or the pseudogene TRBV3-2), the J gene TRBJ2-2; D is ambiguous. CDR3 length: 13 residues. V was cut by 2 bases and J by 4 bases, with 5 bases left in between. Germline V lookup: CDR1 LGHDT, CDR2 YNNKEL (reference sequence). The CDR3 nucleotides are TGTGCCAGCAGCCAATCTACCACCGGGGAGCTGTTTTTT. It is translated as CASSQSTTGELFF.

This sequence joins TRBV18 and TRBJ2-7; 9 bases are a match to TRBD2. The CDR3 spans 15 residues. Losses at the gene ends were 4 bases for V and 3 bases for J; bases not matched to a gene: 7. Germline-derived CDR1 and CDR2 are KGHSH and LQKENI. This chain's CDR3 is CASSLGLAGFYEQYF. In DNA form, the CDR3 reads TGTGCCAGCTCACTTGGGCTAGCGGGGTTCTACGAGCAGTACTTC.

The V and J genes are TRBV6-1 and TRBJ1-1, with D uncertain. The V and J ends lost 2 bases and 7 bases respectively, with 11 bases between them. Germline CDR1 and CDR2: MNHNS and SASEGT. CDR3 length: 13 amino acids. CDR3 sequence reads: CASSERPGGEAFF. The CDR3 coding sequence is TGTGCCAGCAGTGAACGCCCCGGAGGTGAAGCTTTCTTT.